This is a list of T cell receptor beta chains from one sample in a study of human T cells and chemical hapten exposure. TCRdb recomputed calls from the RACE reads with MiXCR, one row per CDR3 protein. The table lists approximately 370,000 distinct CDR3 sequences, 5.5% of them singletons, with less than 9% in the top ten. Specimen: whole blood, collected in connection with sensitization to the hapten diphenylcyclopropenone (DPC). Receptors originate from a woman between 18 and 29 years old with alopecia areata. Some clones in this sample may be carry-over from other donors' samples. The CDR3 runs from the conserved cysteine through the conserved F or W. D genes are given only for firm matches. Expanded clones get a size class; other rows say once, few or many, or leave the size out.

TRBV5-4,TRBJ1-6,NA,TRBD1,CASSSGTEDYNSPLHF,TGTGCCAGCAGCTCCGGGACAGAAGACTATAATTCACCCCTCCACTTT
TRBV5-1,TRBJ2-1,few,NA,CASSLARGTQNEQFF,TGCGCCAGCAGCTTGGCCCGGGGGACACAAAATGAGCAGTTCTTC
TRBV7-3,TRBJ1-5,few,NA,CASSLSGFISNQPQHF,TGTGCCAGCAGCTTATCGGGATTCATCAGCAATCAGCCCCAGCATTTT
TRBV29-1,TRBJ2-3,few,TRBD2,CSVPGLAGGTLGTDTQYF,TGCAGCGTCCCGGGACTAGCGGGGGGCACACTCGGCACAGATACGCAGTATTTT
TRBV7-9,TRBJ1-1,many,NA,CASSLDTWWTEAFF,TGTGCCAGCAGCTTAGATACATGGTGGACTGAAGCTTTCTTT
TRBV20-1,TRBJ2-6,few,NA,CSASKFAGANVLTF,TGCAGTGCCTCCAAGTTTGCTGGGGCCAACGTCCTGACTTTC
TRBV28,TRBJ2-7,NA,NA,CASSLMTAYEQYF,TGTGCCAGCAGTTTAATGACTGCCTACGAGCAGTACTTC
TRBV7-2,TRBJ1-5,many,NA,CASSLSHSNQPQHF,TGTGCCAGCAGCTTAAGCCATAGCAATCAGCCCCAGCATTTT
TRBV3-1,TRBJ2-7,few,NA,CASSPASYEQYF,TGTGCCAGCAGCCCTGCGTCTTACGAGCAGTACTTC
TRBV10-2,TRBJ2-2,few,NA,CASRAKFTGELFF,TGCGCCAGCAGGGCGAAGTTCACCGGGGAGCTGTTTTTT
TRBV5-5,TRBJ2-6,many,TRBD2,CASSLGPAGYGANVLTF,TGTGCCAGCAGCTTGGGACCAGCGGGGTACGGGGCCAACGTCCTGACTTTC
TRBV6-5,TRBJ2-7,NA,NA,CASSPGPIVVYEQYF,TGTGCCAGCAGTCCCGGACCTATTGTAGTCTACGAGCAGTACTTC